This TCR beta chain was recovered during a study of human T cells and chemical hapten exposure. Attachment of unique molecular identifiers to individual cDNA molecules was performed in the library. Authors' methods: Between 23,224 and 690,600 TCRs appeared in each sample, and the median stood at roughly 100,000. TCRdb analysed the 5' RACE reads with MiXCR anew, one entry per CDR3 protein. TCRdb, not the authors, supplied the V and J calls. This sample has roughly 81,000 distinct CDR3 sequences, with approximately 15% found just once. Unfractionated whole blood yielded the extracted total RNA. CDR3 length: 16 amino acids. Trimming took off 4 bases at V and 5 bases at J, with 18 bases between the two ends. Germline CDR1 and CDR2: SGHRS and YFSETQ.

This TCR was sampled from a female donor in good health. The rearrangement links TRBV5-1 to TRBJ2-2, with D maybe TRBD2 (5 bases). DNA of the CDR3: TGCGCCAGCAGCCCGGAGGTCTCGGAGAGGACCGGGGAGCTGTTTTTT. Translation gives CASSPEVSERTGELFF.